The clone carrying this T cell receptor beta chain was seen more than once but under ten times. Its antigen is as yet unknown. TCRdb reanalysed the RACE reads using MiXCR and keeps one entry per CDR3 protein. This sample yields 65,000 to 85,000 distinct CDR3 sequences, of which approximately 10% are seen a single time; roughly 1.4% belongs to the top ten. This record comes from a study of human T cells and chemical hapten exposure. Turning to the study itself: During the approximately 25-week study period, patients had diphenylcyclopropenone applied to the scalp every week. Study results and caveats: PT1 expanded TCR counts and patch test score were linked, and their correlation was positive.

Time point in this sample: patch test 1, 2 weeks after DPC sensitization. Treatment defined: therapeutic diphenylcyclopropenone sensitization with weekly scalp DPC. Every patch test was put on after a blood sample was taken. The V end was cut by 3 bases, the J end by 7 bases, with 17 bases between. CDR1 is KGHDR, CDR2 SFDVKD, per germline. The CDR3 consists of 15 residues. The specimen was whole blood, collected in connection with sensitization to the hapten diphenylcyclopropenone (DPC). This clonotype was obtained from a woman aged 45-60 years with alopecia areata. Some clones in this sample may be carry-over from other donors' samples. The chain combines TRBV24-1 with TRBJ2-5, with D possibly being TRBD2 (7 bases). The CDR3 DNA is TGTGCCACCAGTGATCGGGGGGCTCTAGGGAGGACCCAGTACTTC. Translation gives CATSDRGALGRTQYF.